The entry that follows covers one TCR beta chain sequence. This specimen comes from a study of T cell changes during pregnancy in multiple sclerosis. The assay was immunoSEQ multiplex PCR, and TCRdb's table has in-frame clones only and misses some. The table includes approximately 100,000 clones, around 93% detected once. The CDR3 runs 15 residues. The germline CDR1 and CDR2 sequences are SEHNR and FQNEAQ (reference sequence). V was pared by 6 bases and J by 7 bases, with 5 bases of the junction left unmatched. The receptor's source is a female donor with multiple sclerosis, enrolled in a pregnancy study. The chain uses TRBV7-9 and TRBJ2-1; 14 positions agree with TRBD2. The source was peripheral blood, collected before pregnancy. In DNA, the CDR3 is TGTGCCAGCAGGATGACTAGCGGGAGGGCTAATGAGCAGTTCTTC. It encodes CASRMTSGRANEQFF.